A single sample gave rise to the 18 T cell receptor beta chains below, sequenced in a study of OX40 agonist ivuxolimab in advanced cancers. The method was immunoSEQ multiplex PCR; TCRdb's version includes in-frame clones alone and lacks a portion of them. The data show 58,000 or so clones, approximately 87% seen once. Source: CD4+ or CD8+ T cells sorted from blood, taken in a trial of the OX40 agonist ivuxolimab. These receptors were obtained from an adult with an advanced solid tumor such as melanoma, head and neck, liver or kidney cancer.

This clone was observed once. The chain couples TRBV28 to TRBJ1-6, with a weak D call TRBD1 (5 bases). This CDR3 is 13 amino acids long. V lost 9 bases, J lost 6 bases, and 12 bases lay in between. Germline CDR1 and CDR2: MDHEN and SYDVKM. Written as DNA, the CDR3 is TGTGCCAGTATCCGACAGCTTAATTCACCCCTCCACTTT. Its protein is CASIRQLNSPLHF.

V gene TRBV6-1 combines with J gene TRBJ2-7; D remains ambiguous. V was shortened by 2 bases and J by 3 bases, with 14 bases between the two germline ends. The germline CDR1 and CDR2 sequences are MNHNS and SASEGT. CDR3 length: 15 amino acids. The DNA for the CDR3 is TGTGCCAGCAGTGAACCCGAAAAGGGAATCTACGAGCAGTACTTC. Protein product: CASSEPEKGIYEQYF.

The CDR3 DNA is TGTGCCAGCAGTTGGACAGGAAAGCAGTTCTTC. This sequence encodes CASSWTGKQFF. The V and J genes are TRBV27 and TRBJ2-1, with TRBD1 identical over 7 bases. The CDR3 runs 11 residues. Germline CDR1 MNHEY, CDR2 SMNVEV (reference sequence). V lost 4 bases, J lost 11 bases, and 2 bases stayed unmatched.

The rearrangement joins TRBV29-1 to TRBJ2-2, with 7 bases matching TRBD2. The CDR3 totals 16 residues. After removal of 6 bases from V and 0 bases from J, the junction contained 10 bases not matched to a gene. CDR1 is SQVTM, CDR2 ANQGSEA, per germline. The CDR3 loop reads CSVSGVGVANTGELFF. DNA for the CDR3: TGCAGCGTGAGCGGGGTGGGGGTGGCGAACACCGGGGAGCTGTTTTTT.

DNA for the CDR3: TGTGCCAGCAGCGATGGACCAAATGAAAAACTGTTTTTT. This translates into CASSDGPNEKLFF. The chain combines TRBV7-2 with TRBJ1-4; D call uncertain. V was clipped by 5 bases and J by 5 bases, with 9 bases between them. The CDR3 is made up of 13 amino acids. Germline V gene data show CDR1 as SGHTA and CDR2 as FQGNSA.

V is TRBV10-3 and J is TRBJ1-5; D is uncertain. V lost 3 bases to trimming and J lost 3 bases, with 12 bases between them. Germline assignment: CDR1 ENHRY and CDR2 SYGVKD. The CDR3 is 15 residues long. The CDR3 here is CAISEQNGDNQPQHF. The CDR3 DNA reads TGTGCCATCAGTGAACAAAACGGGGACAATCAGCCCCAGCATTTT.

The V gene is TRBV9, the J gene TRBJ2-1; D is unresolved. Germline CDR1 is SGDLS and CDR2 is YYNGEE. This CDR3 region has 11 residues. The V and J ends lost 4 bases and 5 bases respectively, with 4 bases between them. Here the CDR3 reads CASSRDNEQFF. In DNA form, the CDR3 reads TGTGCCAGCAGCCGAGACAATGAGCAGTTCTTC.

J is TRBJ2-6 and V is TRBV28; tentatively, D is TRBD1 (5 bases). The CDR3 covers 14 residues. V was shortened by 6 bases and J by 2 bases, with 8 bases between the two germline ends. Per germline, CDR1 MDHEN and CDR2 SYDVKM. CDR3 region: CASRGRAGANVLTF. The CDR3 DNA sequence: TGTGCCAGCAGAGGCAGGGCTGGGGCCAACGTCCTGACTTTC.

The V and J genes are TRBV15 and TRBJ1-2, with D unclear. V was cut by 0 bases and J by 0 bases, with 5 bases left in between. Germline V gene sequence: CDR1 LNHNV, CDR2 YYDKDF (reference sequence). This CDR3 has 14 amino acids. CDR3 bases: TGTGCCACCAGCAGAGATCGAACTAACTATGGCTACACCTTC. This translates into CATSRDRTNYGYTF.

The genes are TRBV10-3 and TRBJ2-5, with a weak D call TRBD2 (7 bases). CDR3 size: 16 residues. Deletions cut 0 bases from V and 4 bases from J, with 15 bases between. The germline CDR1 and CDR2 sequences are ENHRY and SYGVKD. The chain's CDR3 is CAISESQGGAGETQYF. The CDR3 nucleotides read TGTGCCATCAGTGAGTCCCAAGGGGGGGCCGGAGAGACCCAGTACTTC.

This clone was seen only once. V usage is TRBV19 and J usage is TRBJ2-4, with D maybe TRBD2 (5 bases). The CDR3 loop spans 14 amino acids. Trimming took 7 bases from V and 6 from J, leaving 16 bases between them. CDR1 and CDR2 from the germline V gene are LNHDA and SQIVND (reference sequence). CDR3 sequence reads: CASMREPYGNIQYF. Here the CDR3 DNA reads TGTGCCAGTATGAGGGAGCCCTACGGAAACATTCAGTACTTC. Combining the CDR3 with reference TRBV19 and TRBJ2-4 gives the whole variable domain DGGITQSPKYLFRKEGQNVTLSCEQNLNHDAMYWYRQDPGQGLRLIYYSQIVNDFQKGDIAEGYSVSREKKESFPLTVTSAQKNPTAFYLCASMREPYGNIQYFGAGTRLSVL.

The rearrangement links TRBV4-1 to TRBJ1-5, with 11 bases fitting TRBD1. Germline V gives CDR1 MGHRA, CDR2 YSYEKL. Trimming cost V 3 bases and J 4 bases; bases outside gene matches: 20. The CDR3 covers 21 residues. Here the CDR3 DNA reads TGCGCCAGCAGCCAGGTCACAACGGGACAGGGGGTGACGAGGCCGAATCAGCCCCAGCATTTT. Translated, it gives CASSQVTTGQGVTRPNQPQHF.

The chain carries TRBV11-2 and TRBJ1-3; D remains ambiguous. The germline V gene encodes CDR1 SGHAT and CDR2 FQNNGV. The CDR3 length is 14 residues. The V end lost 5 bases, the J end lost 1 base, and 9 bases lay between the germline ends. The CDR3, as DNA: TGTGCCAGCAGCCATAAGCCTTCTGGAAACACCATATATTTT. Amino acids: CASSHKPSGNTIYF.

This sequence joins TRBV6-6 and TRBJ2-2; no clear D. Germline-derived CDR1 and CDR2 are MNHNY and SVGAGI (reference sequence). CDR3 length: 12 amino acids. The V end was cut by 4 bases, the J end by 7 bases, with 7 bases between. In DNA form, the CDR3 reads TGTGCCAGCAGTTCCAGACTCGGGGAGCTGTTTTTT. It is translated as CASSSRLGELFF.

This clone has a handful of counts. This chain connects TRBV19 to TRBJ1-1; 7 bases are a match to TRBD1. The V segment lost 5 bases and the J segment 0 bases; nucleotides outside the gene matches: 9. CDR3 length: 16 residues. CDR1 is LNHDA and CDR2 is SQIVND in the germline V gene (reference sequence). The CDR3 region has the DNA TGTGCCAGTAGTCCTAACCCGGGACAGTTGAACACTGAAGCTTTCTTT. Translated, it gives CASSPNPGQLNTEAFF.

V and J are TRBV9 and TRBJ2-5; D perhaps matches TRBD1 (6 bases). The germline V gene encodes CDR1 SGDLS and CDR2 YYNGEE. CDR3 length: 15 residues. The germline V and J ends were trimmed by 3 bases and 0 bases, with 12 bases remaining between them. Here the CDR3 DNA reads TGTGCCAGCAGCGAGTGGGGGCAGGACCAAGAGACCCAGTACTTC. Translation: CASSEWGQDQETQYF.

V usage is TRBV4-2 and J usage is TRBJ1-5; no definite D call. V was cut by 3 bases and J by 0 bases, with 3 bases left in between. The CDR3 sequence is 13 residues long. Germline V gives CDR1 LGHNA, CDR2 YNFKEQ. CDR3 in DNA: TGTGCCAGCAGCCAGGTTAGCAATCAGCCCCAGCATTTT. The encoded protein is CASSQVSNQPQHF.

The J gene is TRBJ2-3, the V gene TRBV29-1, with 13 bases lining up with TRBD2. Trimming took 7 bases from V and 4 from J; bases not matched to a gene: 2. Germline loops: CDR1 SQVTM, CDR2 ANQGSEA. The CDR3 is 13 amino acids. CDR3 in amino acids: CSATSGGADTQYF. CDR3 in DNA: TGCAGCGCCACTAGCGGGGGGGCAGATACGCAGTATTTT.